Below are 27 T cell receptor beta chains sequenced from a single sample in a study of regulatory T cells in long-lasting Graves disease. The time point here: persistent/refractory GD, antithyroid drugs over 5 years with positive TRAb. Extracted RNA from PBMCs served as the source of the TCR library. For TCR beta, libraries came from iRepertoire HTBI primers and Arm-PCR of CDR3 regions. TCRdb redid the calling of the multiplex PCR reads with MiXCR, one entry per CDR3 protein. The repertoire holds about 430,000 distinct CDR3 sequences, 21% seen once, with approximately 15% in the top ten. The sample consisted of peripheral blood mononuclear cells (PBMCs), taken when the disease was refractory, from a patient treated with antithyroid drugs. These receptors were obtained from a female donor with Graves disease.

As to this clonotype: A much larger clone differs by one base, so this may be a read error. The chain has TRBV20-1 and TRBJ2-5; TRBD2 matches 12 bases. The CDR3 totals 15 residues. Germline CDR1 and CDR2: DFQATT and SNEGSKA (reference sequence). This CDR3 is CSAPTSGRLGETQHF. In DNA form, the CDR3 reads TGCAGTGCACCTACTAGCGGGAGGTTGGGAGAGACCCAGCACTTC.

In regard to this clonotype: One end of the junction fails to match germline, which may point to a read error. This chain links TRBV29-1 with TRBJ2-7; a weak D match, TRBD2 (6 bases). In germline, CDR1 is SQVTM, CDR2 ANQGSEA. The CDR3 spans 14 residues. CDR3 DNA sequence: TGCAGCGCCCGCCCGGGACTCAAGAGCGACGAGCAGTGCTTC. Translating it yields CSARPGLKSDEQCF.

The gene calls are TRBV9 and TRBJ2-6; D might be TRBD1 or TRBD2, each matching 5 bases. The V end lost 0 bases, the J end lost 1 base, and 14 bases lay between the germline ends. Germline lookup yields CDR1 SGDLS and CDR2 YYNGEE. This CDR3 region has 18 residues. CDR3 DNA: TGTGCCAGCAGCGTAGGGGGGTCCCAGGGTTCTGGGGCCAACGTCCTGACTTTC. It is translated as CASSVGGSQGSGANVLTF.

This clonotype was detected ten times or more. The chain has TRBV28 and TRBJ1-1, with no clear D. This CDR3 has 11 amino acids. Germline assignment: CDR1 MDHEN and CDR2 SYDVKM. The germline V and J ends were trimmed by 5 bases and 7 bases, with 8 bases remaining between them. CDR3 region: CASSQGVEAFF. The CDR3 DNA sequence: TGTGCCAGCAGTCAAGGAGTTGAAGCTTTCTTT.

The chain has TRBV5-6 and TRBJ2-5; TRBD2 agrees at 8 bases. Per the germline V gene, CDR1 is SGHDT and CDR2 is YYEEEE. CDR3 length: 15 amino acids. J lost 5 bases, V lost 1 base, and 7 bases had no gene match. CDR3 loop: CASSLSGRAGETQYF. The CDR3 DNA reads TGTGCCAGCAGCTTGTCCGGGAGGGCTGGGGAGACCCAGTACTTC.

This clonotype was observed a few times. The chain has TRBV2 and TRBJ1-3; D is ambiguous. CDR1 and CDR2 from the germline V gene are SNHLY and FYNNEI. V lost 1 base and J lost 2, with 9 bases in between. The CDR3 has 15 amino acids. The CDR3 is CASSEGARTGNTIYF. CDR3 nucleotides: TGTGCCAGCAGTGAAGGGGCCAGGACTGGAAACACCATATATTTT.

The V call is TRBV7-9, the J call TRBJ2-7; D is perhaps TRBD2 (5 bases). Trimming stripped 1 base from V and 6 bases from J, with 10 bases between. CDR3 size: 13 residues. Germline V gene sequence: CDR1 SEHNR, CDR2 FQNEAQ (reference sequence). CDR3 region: CASSLGFRGEQYF. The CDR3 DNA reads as TGTGCCAGCAGCTTAGGGTTTCGGGGCGAGCAGTACTTC.

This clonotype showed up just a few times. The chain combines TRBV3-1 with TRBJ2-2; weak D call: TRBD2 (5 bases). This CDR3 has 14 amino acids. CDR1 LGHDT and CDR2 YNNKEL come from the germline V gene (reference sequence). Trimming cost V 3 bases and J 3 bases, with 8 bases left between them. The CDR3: CASSQRTYTGELFF. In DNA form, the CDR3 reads TGTGCCAGCAGCCAGCGGACTTACACCGGGGAGCTGTTTTTT. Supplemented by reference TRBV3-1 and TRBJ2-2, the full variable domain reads DTAVSQTPKYLVTQMGNDKSIKCEQNLGHDTMYWYKQDSKKFLKIMFSYNNKELIINETVPNRFSPKSPDKAHLNLHINSLELGDSAVYFCASSQRTYTGELFFGEGSRLTVL.

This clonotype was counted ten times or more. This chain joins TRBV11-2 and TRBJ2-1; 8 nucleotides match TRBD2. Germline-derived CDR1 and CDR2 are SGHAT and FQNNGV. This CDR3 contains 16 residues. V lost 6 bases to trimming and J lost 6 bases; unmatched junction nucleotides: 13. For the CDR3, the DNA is TGTGCCAGCAGGCAGAGTTTCGGGAGGGCCCTCAATGAGCAGTTCTTC. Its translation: CASRQSFGRALNEQFF.

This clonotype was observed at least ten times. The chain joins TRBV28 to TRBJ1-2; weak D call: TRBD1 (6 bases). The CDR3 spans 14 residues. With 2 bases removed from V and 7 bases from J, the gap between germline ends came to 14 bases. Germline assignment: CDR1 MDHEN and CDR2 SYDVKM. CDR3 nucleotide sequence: TGTGCCAGCAGTTTAAGGGGGATTTTCTCTGGCTACACCTTC. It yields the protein CASSLRGIFSGYTF.

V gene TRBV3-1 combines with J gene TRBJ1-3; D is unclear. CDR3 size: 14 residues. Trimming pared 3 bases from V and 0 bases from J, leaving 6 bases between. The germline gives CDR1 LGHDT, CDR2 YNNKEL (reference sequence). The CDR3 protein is CASSHGNSGNTIYF. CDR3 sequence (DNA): TGTGCCAGCAGCCACGGGAACTCTGGAAACACCATATATTTT.

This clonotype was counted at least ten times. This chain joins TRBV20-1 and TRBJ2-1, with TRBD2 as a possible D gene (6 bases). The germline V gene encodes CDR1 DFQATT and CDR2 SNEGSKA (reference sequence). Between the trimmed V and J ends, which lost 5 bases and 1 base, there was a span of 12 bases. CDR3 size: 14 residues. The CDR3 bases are TGCAGTGCTCCTCTAGCGAGGTCCTACAATGAGCAGTTCTTC. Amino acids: CSAPLARSYNEQFF.

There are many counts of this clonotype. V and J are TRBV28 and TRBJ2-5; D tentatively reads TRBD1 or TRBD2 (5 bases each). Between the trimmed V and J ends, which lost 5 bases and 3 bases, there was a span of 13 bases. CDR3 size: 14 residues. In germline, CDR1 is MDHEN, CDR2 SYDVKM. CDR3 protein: CASSTRVGEETQYF. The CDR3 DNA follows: TGTGCCAGCAGTACCCGGGTGGGGGAAGAGACCCAGTACTTC.

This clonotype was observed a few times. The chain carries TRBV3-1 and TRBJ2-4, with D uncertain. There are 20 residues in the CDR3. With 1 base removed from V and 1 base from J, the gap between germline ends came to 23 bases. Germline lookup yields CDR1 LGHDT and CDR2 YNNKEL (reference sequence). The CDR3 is CASSQVSPRVSPSAKNIQYF. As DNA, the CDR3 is TGTGCCAGCAGCCAAGTGTCCCCTCGGGTCTCCCCCTCGGCCAAAAACATTCAGTACTTC. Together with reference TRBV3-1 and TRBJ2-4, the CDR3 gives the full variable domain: DTAVSQTPKYLVTQMGNDKSIKCEQNLGHDTMYWYKQDSKKFLKIMFSYNNKELIINETVPNRFSPKSPDKAHLNLHINSLELGDSAVYFCASSQVSPRVSPSAKNIQYFGAGTRLSVL.

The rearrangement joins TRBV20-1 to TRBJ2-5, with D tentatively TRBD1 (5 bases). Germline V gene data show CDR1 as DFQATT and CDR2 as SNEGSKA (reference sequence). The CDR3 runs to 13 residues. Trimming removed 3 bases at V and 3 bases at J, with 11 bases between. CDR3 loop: CSASSRGEETQYF. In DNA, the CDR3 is TGCAGTGCTAGTTCTAGGGGTGAAGAGACCCAGTACTTC.

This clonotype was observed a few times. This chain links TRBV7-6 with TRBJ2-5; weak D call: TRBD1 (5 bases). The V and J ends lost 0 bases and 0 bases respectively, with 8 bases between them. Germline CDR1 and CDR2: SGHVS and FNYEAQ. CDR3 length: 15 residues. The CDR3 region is CASSLADRNQETQYF. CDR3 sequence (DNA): TGTGCCAGCAGCTTAGCTGACAGAAACCAAGAGACCCAGTACTTC. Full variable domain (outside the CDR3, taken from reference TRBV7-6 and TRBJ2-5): GAGVSQSPRYKVTKRGQDVALRCDPISGHVSLYWYRQALGQGPEFLTYFNYEAQQDKSGLPNDRFSAERPEGSISTLTIQRTEQRDSAMYRCASSLADRNQETQYFGPGTRLLVL.

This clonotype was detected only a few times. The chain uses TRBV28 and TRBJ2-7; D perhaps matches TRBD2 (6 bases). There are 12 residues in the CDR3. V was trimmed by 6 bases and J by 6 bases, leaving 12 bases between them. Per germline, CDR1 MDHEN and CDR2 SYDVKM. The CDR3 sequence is CASSPRGIEQYF. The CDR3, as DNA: TGTGCCAGCAGCCCCCGGGGGATCGAGCAGTACTTC.

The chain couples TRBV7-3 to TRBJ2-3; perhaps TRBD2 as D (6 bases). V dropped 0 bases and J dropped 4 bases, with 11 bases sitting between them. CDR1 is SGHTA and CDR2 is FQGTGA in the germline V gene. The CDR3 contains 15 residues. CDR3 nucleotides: TGTGCCAGCAGCTTAACCGGACTAACATCAGATACGCAGTATTTT. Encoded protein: CASSLTGLTSDTQYF.

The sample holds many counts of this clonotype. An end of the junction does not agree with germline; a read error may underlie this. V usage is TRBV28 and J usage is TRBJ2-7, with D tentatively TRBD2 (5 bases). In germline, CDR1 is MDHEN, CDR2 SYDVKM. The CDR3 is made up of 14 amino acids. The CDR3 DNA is TGCGCCAGCAGCTTCGGACTCAGCTCCTACGAGCAGTACTTC. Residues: CASSFGLSSYEQYF. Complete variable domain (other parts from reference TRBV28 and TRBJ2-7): DVKVTQSSRYLVKRTGEKVFLECVQDMDHENMFWYRQDPGLGLRLIYFSYDVKMKEKGDIPEGYSVSREKKERFSLILESASTNQTSMYLCASSFGLSSYEQYFGPGTRLTVT.

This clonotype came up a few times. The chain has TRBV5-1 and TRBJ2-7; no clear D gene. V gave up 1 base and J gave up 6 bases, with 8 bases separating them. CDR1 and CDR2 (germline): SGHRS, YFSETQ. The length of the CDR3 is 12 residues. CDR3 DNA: TGCGCCAGCAGCTTGTCGAATCTCGAGCAGTACTTC. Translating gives CASSLSNLEQYF.

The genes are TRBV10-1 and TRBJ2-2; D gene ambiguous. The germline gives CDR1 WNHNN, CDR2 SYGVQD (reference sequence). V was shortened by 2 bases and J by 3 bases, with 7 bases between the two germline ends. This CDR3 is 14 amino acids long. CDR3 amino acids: CASSEGGYTGELFF. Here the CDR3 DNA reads TGCGCCAGCAGTGAGGGCGGATACACCGGGGAGCTGTTTTTT.

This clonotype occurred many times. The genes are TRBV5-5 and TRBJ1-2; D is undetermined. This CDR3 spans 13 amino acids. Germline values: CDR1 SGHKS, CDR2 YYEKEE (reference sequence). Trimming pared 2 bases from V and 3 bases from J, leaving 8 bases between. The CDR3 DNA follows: TGTGCCAGCAGCTTCGGGAGGGACTATGGCTACACCTTC. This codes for CASSFGRDYGYTF.

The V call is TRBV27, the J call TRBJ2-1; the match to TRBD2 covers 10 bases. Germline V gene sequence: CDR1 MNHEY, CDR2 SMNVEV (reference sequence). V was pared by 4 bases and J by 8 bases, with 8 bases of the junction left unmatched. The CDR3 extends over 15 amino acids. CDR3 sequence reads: CASSSPSGSRDEQFF. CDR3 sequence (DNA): TGTGCCAGCAGTTCCCCTAGCGGGAGTAGGGATGAGCAGTTCTTC.

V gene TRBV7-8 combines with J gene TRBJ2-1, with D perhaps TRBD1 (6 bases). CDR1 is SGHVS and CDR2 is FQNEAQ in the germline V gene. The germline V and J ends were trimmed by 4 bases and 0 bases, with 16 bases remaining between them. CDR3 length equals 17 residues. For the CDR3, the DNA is TGTGCCAGCAGCTCAAACAGGGCAATGAGCTCCTACAATGAGCAGTTCTTC. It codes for CASSSNRAMSSYNEQFF. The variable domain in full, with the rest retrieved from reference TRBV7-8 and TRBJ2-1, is GAGVSQSPRYKVAKRGQDVALRCDPISGHVSLFWYQQALGQGPEFLTYFQNEAQLDKSGLPSDRFFAERPEGSVSTLKIQRTQQEDSAVYLCASSSNRAMSSYNEQFFGPGTRLTVL.

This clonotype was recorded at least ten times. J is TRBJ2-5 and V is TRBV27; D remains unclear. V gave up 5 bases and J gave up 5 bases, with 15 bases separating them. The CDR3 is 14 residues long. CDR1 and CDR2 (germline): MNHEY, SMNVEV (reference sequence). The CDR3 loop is CASSHVGSEETQYF. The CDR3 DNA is TGTGCCAGCAGTCACGTGGGGTCGGAGGAGACCCAGTACTTC.

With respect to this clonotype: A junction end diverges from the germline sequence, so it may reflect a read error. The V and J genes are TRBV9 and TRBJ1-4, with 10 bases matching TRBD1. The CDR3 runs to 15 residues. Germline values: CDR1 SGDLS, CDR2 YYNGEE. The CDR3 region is CTSSVSGQGNEKLFF. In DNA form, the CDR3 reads TGTACCAGCAGCGTATCGGGACAGGGGAATGAAAAACTGTTTTTT.

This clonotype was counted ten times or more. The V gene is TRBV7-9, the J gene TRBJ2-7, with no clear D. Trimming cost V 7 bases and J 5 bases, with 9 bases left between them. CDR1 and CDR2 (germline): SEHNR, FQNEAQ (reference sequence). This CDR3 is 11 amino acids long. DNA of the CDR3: TGTGCCAGCACTCAAGGTCACGAGCAGTACTTC. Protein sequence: CASTQGHEQYF. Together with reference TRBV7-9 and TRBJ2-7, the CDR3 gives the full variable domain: DTGVSQNPRHKITKRGQNVTFRCDPISEHNRLYWYRQTLGQGPEFLTYFQNEAQLEKSRLLSDRFSAERPKGSFSTLEIQRTEQGDSAMYLCASTQGHEQYFGPGTRLTVT.